This T cell receptor (beta chain) was captured by sequencing in a study of T cell responses to AZD1222 COVID-19 vaccine. V lost 5 bases and J lost 0, with 19 bases in between. Germline V gene sequence: CDR1 SGHTA, CDR2 FQGNSA. This CDR3 has 17 residues. Clones were read by immunoSEQ multiplex PCR, and TCRdb kept only the in-frame ones, dropping some. The table records around 30,000 clones, approximately 89% of them present only once. V gene TRBV7-2 combines with J gene TRBJ1-2; D perhaps matches TRBD1 (6 bases). This receptor was taken from an adult in good health. The specimen was peripheral blood, collected on day 0 of AZD1222 vaccination. The CDR3 coding sequence is TGTGCCAGCAGCATAAAGGGGGGGTCCTCAACTAACTATGGCTACACCTTC. It translates to CASSIKGGSSTNYGYTF. The whole variable domain, remainder taken from reference TRBV7-2 and TRBJ1-2, is GAGVSQSPSNKVTEKGKDVELRCDPISGHTALYWYRQSLGQGLEFLIYFQGNSAPDKSGLPSDRFSAERTGGSVSTLTIQRTQQEDSAVYLCASSIKGGSSTNYGYTFGSGTRLTVV.